This T cell receptor (beta chain) stems from a study of control samples from healthy donors and cancer patients. The assay was immunoSEQ multiplex PCR, and TCRdb's table has in-frame clones only and misses some. The table lists about 74,000 clones, around nine tenths of them singletons, with 4.5% to 6% in the top ten. This clone was observed a single time. Source material: blood. The sequence was collected from a woman in her forties or fifties in good health.

The CDR3 region has the DNA TGTGCCAGCTCCACCGACGCGAACACCGGGGAGCTGTTTTTT. Protein sequence: CASSTDANTGELFF. This chain joins TRBV2 and TRBJ2-2; D unclear. V lost 8 bases and J lost 0, with 10 bases in between. This CDR3 has 14 amino acids. From germline, CDR1 is SNHLY and CDR2 FYNNEI.